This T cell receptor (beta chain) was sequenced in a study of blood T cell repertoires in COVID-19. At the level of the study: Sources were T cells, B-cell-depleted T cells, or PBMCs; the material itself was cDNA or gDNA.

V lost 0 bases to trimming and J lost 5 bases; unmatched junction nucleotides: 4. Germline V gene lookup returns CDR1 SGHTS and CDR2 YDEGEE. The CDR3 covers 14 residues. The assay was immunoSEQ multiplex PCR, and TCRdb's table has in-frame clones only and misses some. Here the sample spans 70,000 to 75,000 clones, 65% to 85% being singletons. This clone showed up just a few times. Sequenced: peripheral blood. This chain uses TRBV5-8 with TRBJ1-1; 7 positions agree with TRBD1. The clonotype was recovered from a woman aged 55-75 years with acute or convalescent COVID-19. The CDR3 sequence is CASSLGGGETEAFF. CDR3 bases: TGTGCCAGCAGCTTGGGAGGGGGCGAAACTGAAGCTTTCTTT.